This TCR beta chain emerged from a study of monozygotic twins with inflammatory bowel disease. Each of TCRalpha and TCRbeta cDNA went through two nested PCRs, lasting approximately 17 and 9 cycles. After re-calling the 5' RACE reads, TCRdb lists one entry per CDR3 protein, DNA absent. The sample table sets out roughly 200,000 distinct CDR3 sequences. Broader study findings: Limited power may explain why concordant and discordant twins showed no difference in repertoire similarity. Twins with IBD were found to have lower TCRbeta diversity (inverse Simpson) than healthy co-twins.

T cells were not sorted, and total RNA was isolated straight from whole blood. The CDR3 has 11 amino acids. Remarks on this clonotype: Its cognate antigen is unknown.

This sequence was found in a human donor with ulcerative colitis or Crohn's disease, or a healthy co-twin of an affected twin (not recorded which). This rearrangement joins TRBV12-3 or TRBV12-4 to TRBJ1-2. The sequenced material came from blood. CDR3 sequence reads: CASSSSWTYTF.